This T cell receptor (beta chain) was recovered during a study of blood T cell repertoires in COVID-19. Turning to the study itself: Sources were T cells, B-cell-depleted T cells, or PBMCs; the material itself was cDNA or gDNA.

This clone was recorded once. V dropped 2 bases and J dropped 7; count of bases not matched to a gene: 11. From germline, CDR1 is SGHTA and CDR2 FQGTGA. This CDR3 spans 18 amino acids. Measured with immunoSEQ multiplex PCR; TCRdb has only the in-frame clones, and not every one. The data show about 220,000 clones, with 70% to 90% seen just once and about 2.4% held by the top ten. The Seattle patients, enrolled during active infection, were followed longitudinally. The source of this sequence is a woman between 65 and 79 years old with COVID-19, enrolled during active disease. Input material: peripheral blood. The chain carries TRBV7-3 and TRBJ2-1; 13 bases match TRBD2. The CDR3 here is CASSLGGIPGLAGNEQFF. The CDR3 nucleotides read TGTGCCAGCAGCTTAGGGGGCATACCGGGACTAGCGGGGAATGAGCAGTTCTTC.